This T cell receptor beta chain originates from a study of shared clonotypes between healthy human individuals. Here immunoSEQ multiplex PCR was the method, and the copy in TCRdb shows in-frame clones only, minus some. The sample shows 950,000 to 1,300,000 clones, under 80% of them seen only once. This CDR3 has 14 residues. The germline gives CDR1 MDHEN, CDR2 SYDVKM. Trimming took 6 bases from V and 2 from J, leaving 14 bases between them. The TCR originated in a man aged 18 to 29 in good health. The sample taken for sequencing was memory CD4+ T cells sorted from blood. Subset defined: CD45RA-negative fraction. V gene TRBV28 combines with J gene TRBJ2-7; the D gene is possibly TRBD2 (5 bases). The CDR3 DNA is TGTGCCAGCAGGGGAGAGTCGTATCCCTACGAGCAGTACTTC. Amino acid sequence: CASRGESYPYEQYF.